This T cell receptor (beta chain) was captured in a study of blood T cell repertoires in COVID-19 (dated by TCRdb to 2019 to 2021). A note on the overall study: Samples covering the acute and convalescent phases of COVID-19 were provided by collaborators in the United States, Italy and Spain. The material from the prospective study consisted of cDNA or gDNA derived from T cells, B-cell-depleted T cells, or PBMCs. The dataset comprised deeply sampled blood TCRbeta repertoires from subjects exposed to, actively infected with, or recovered from COVID-19. The repertoires were made available in a free public database intended to serve as a resource for research on the immune response to SARS-CoV-2. Samples came from the ongoing ImmuneRACE study (first 160 participants) plus 1,254 subjects from 6 global collaborators. The sample metadata nearly always contained a de-identified subject ID, COVID-19 status, age in years and sex. HLA class I and class II types, where available, came from metadata supplied by the sample provider rather than from assay-based typing. Results the study describes overall, beyond this receptor: The quantity of clinical and demographic metadata differed by source and by participant and was supplied without curation.

The collaborating institutions used their own protocols to collect whole blood in K2EDTA tubes. Collaborator samples were shipped for TCRbeta analysis as frozen whole blood, isolated PBMCs, or DNA extracted from either sample type. For CDR1 and CDR2, the germline V gene (reference sequence) lists SGHNT and YYREEE. CDR3 length: 17 amino acids, cysteine to phenylalanine. Only the CDR3 DNA stays, 51 bases, in frame from base 1. V is pared back by 0 bases and J by 2 bases, with 12 bases lying between the germline termini. On this clone: Its cognate antigen has yet to be identified. Base qualities are missing; no much larger clone stands one base away.

The immunoSEQ Assay, a bias-controlled multiplex PCR, was used to amplify TCRbeta CDR3 regions from genomic DNA. The original methods were these. Nucleated cell counts per sample were estimated from amplification of reference gene primers within the assay. Sequence reads were collapsed and filtered to measure the absolute abundance of every unique TCRbeta CDR3 rearrangement. For each sample, productive Simpson clonality was calculated as the square root of Simpson's diversity index over productive rearrangements. TCRdb holds this immuneACCESS table with in-frame rearrangements only. Some clones are missing; in checked studies, unresolved V genes explain under half, and the rest has no known cause. The V and J calls and clone size are taken from that table; D and trimming were inferred from the DNA. The sample yields 200,000 to 250,000 clones; 88% were counted once. More than 1.4% of the sample rests with the top ten.

Sequencing was performed on peripheral blood. The rearranged chain carries TRBV5-4 and TRBJ1-6; possibly the D gene is TRBD1, per 5 matching bases. The receptor's source is a young man with active or convalescent COVID-19. The CDR3 here reads CASSLAGGGTYNSPLHF. The sequence in DNA is TGTGCCAGCAGCTTGGCCGGGGGGGGAACCTATAATTCACCCCTCCACTTT. With the portions outside the CDR3 filled from the reference TRBV5-4 and TRBJ1-6 genes, the complete variable region becomes ETGVTQSPTHLIKTRGQQVTLRCSSQSGHNTVSWYQQALGQGPQFIFQYYREEENGRGNFPPRFSGLQFPNYSSELNVNALELDDSALYLCASSLAGGGTYNSPLHFGNGTRLTVT.